This is a list of T cell receptor beta chains from one sample in a study of cytomegalovirus exposure and HLA in healthy donors. Only in-frame clones appear in the TCRdb table, and some are missing; sequencing was by immunoSEQ multiplex PCR. The sample has 40,000 to 55,000 clones; 63% are singletons. The sample consisted of PBMCs. Receptors were obtained from a man in his sixties in good health and CMV-seropositive. Each CDR3 is given with its conserved first and last residue. Fields, in order: CDR3 length, J gene, clone size, D gene, V gene, CDR3 protein, CDR3 DNA. The D gene is left open where the match is weak. Size tells how often a clone was seen (once, few, many) or the class of an expanded clone, and some rows leave it out.

>12|TRBJ2-7|NA|NA|TRBV19
CASSGAAQEQYF
TGTGCCAGTAGTGGGGCAGCCCAGGAGCAGTACTTC
>12|TRBJ2-3|NA|TRBD2|TRBV11-2
CASSRLAGGQYF
TGTGCCAGCAGCCGACTAGCGGGAGGGCAGTATTTT
>15|TRBJ2-5|NA|NA|TRBV7-2
CASSLQGATIETQYF
TGTGCCAGCAGCTTGCAGGGCGCTACTATAGAGACCCAGTACTTC
>13|TRBJ2-3|NA|NA|TRBV2
CASTRGTSDTQYF
TGTGCCAGCACCCGGGGAACCTCGGATACGCAGTATTTT
>18|TRBJ2-2|NA|TRBD2|TRBV7-8
CASSLTHRGLAYTGELFF
TGTGCCAGCAGCTTAACCCATAGAGGACTAGCGTACACCGGGGAGCTGTTTTTT
>15|TRBJ1-1|NA|TRBD1|TRBV2
CASSGQGARNTEAFF
TGTGCCAGCAGCGGACAGGGGGCTCGGAACACTGAAGCTTTCTTT
>14|TRBJ2-7|few|TRBD1|TRBV5-4
CASSRSGQVNEQYF
TGTGCCAGCAGCCGAAGCGGACAGGTCAACGAGCAGTACTTC
>17|TRBJ2-1|NA|TRBD2|TRBV7-6
CASSWASGGSSYNEQFF
TGTGCCAGCAGCTGGGCTAGCGGTGGGAGCTCCTACAATGAGCAGTTCTTC
>13|TRBJ2-1|NA|NA|TRBV28
CASSRPRAGEQFF
TGTGCCAGCAGCCGCCCGAGGGCCGGTGAGCAGTTCTTC
>19|TRBJ2-2|few|TRBD2|TRBV9
CASSADYWTSGKSGGELFF
TGTGCCAGCAGCGCAGATTATTGGACTAGCGGGAAATCTGGCGGGGAGCTGTTTTTT
>12|TRBJ2-1|NA|NA|TRBV30
CAWSATDNEQFF
TGTGCCTGGAGTGCGACAGACAATGAGCAGTTCTTC
>15|TRBJ2-1|few|NA|TRBV5-6
CASSSEAHPYNEQFF
TGTGCCAGCAGCTCTGAGGCCCACCCCTACAATGAGCAGTTCTTC
>17|TRBJ2-3|NA|NA|TRBV28
CASSTLPGGLGTDTQYF
TGTGCCAGCAGTACACTTCCGGGGGGCCTCGGCACAGATACGCAGTATTTT
>13|TRBJ1-1|NA|TRBD1|TRBV5-1
CASSLAGTAEAFF
TGCGCCAGCAGCTTGGCCGGGACAGCTGAAGCTTTCTTT
>16|TRBJ1-5|NA|NA|TRBV16
CASSQYGGLDNQPQHF
TGTGCCAGCAGCCAATACGGGGGGCTGGACAATCAGCCCCAGCATTTT
>15|TRBJ2-1|NA|NA|TRBV27
CASSPEEGAYNEQFF
TGTGCCAGCAGCCCAGAGGAGGGGGCTTACAATGAGCAGTTCTTC
>15|TRBJ1-1|NA|TRBD1|TRBV4-3
CASSSTQGADTEAFF
TGCGCCAGCAGCTCCACACAGGGGGCGGACACTGAAGCTTTCTTT
>14|TRBJ2-1|NA|TRBD2|TRBV18
CASSPGTSGSEQFF
TGTGCCAGCTCACCCGGGACTAGCGGATCTGAGCAGTTCTTC
>19|TRBJ2-2|NA|TRBD2|TRBV9
CASSLRPVGTSGRTGELFF
TGTGCCAGCAGCCTCCGACCGGTGGGGACTAGCGGGAGGACCGGGGAGCTGTTTTTT
>18|TRBJ2-1|NA|TRBD2|TRBV28
CASRLGLAGGGSYNEQFF
TGTGCCAGCAGGTTGGGACTAGCGGGAGGGGGGTCCTACAATGAGCAGTTCTTC
>15|TRBJ2-3|NA|NA|TRBV11-3
CASSFGRDTTDTQYF
TGTGCCAGCAGCTTCGGCAGGGATACGACAGATACGCAGTATTTT
>13|TRBJ2-7|NA|NA|TRBV7-2
CASSSTRFGEQYF
TGTGCCAGCAGCTCGACAAGGTTTGGCGAGCAGTACTTC
>15|TRBJ2-7|NA|TRBD1|TRBV7-2
CASSRTGQPPYEQYF
TGTGCCAGCAGCAGGACGGGACAGCCCCCCTACGAGCAGTACTTC
>17|TRBJ2-4|NA|TRBD1|TRBV23-1
CASSCPGQGPRGNIQYF
TGCGCCAGCAGTTGTCCGGGACAGGGGCCCCGCGGTAACATTCAGTACTTC
>15|TRBJ1-1|few|NA|TRBV14
CASSQSPTGNTEAFF
TGTGCCAGCAGCCAGTCCCCGACAGGGAACACTGAAGCTTTCTTT
>14|TRBJ1-6|few|NA|TRBV30
CAWGDLGYNSPLHF
TGTGCCTGGGGGGACTTGGGGTATAATTCACCCCTCCACTTT
>12|TRBJ2-7|NA|NA|TRBV29-1
CSVRHGSYEQYF
TGCAGCGTGCGGCACGGCTCCTACGAGCAGTACTTC
>16|TRBJ2-3|once|TRBD2|TRBV7-3
CASSLSGLAGGDTQYF
TGTGCCAGCAGCTTATCAGGGCTAGCGGGAGGAGATACGCAGTATTTT
>13|TRBJ1-2|NA|NA|TRBV25-1
CASSDPRGNGYTF
TGTGCCAGCAGTGACCCCAGGGGAAATGGCTACACCTTC
>14|TRBJ2-1|NA|NA|TRBV19
CATESGLPPRRQFF
TGTGCCACCGAATCGGGACTCCCACCCCGACGGCAGTTCTTC
>15|TRBJ1-1|few|NA|TRBV29-1
CSVDWGTGGGTEAFF
TGCAGCGTTGATTGGGGGACGGGGGGGGGCACTGAAGCTTTCTTT
>13|TRBJ2-7|NA|NA|TRBV6-5
CASRGTAAYEQYF
TGTGCCAGCAGAGGGACTGCCGCCTACGAGCAGTACTTC
>14|TRBJ2-1|NA|NA|TRBV11-3
CASSLGSLDAEQFF
TGTGCCAGCAGCTTAGGTTCGCTAGACGCCGAGCAGTTCTTC
>15|TRBJ2-1|few|TRBD2|TRBV19
CASIGGLGDYNEQFF
TGTGCCAGTATAGGCGGACTAGGGGACTACAATGAGCAGTTCTTC
>14|TRBJ2-1|NA|TRBD2|TRBV30
CAWSVRGGRNEQFF
TGTGCCTGGAGTGTACGTGGCGGGAGGAATGAGCAGTTCTTC
>15|TRBJ2-2|NA|NA|TRBV7-2
CASSWGLSNTGELFF
TGTGCCAGCAGCTGGGGACTTTCGAACACCGGGGAGCTGTTTTTT
>16|TRBJ2-2|once|NA|TRBV19
CASTTWNGRATGELFF
TGTGCCAGTACTACTTGGAACGGCAGGGCCACCGGGGAGCTGTTTTTT
>15|TRBJ1-4|NA|TRBD1|TRBV6-6
CASRQNRGDREKLFF
TGTGCCAGCAGGCAAAACAGGGGGGATCGCGAAAAACTGTTTTTT
>15|TRBJ2-5|NA|TRBD2|TRBV6-1
CASSDRLGGGGTQYF
TGTGCCAGCAGTGATCGGCTAGGAGGCGGGGGGACCCAGTACTTC
>17|TRBJ2-7|few|NA|TRBV11-2
CASSLGTYTGDFYEQYF
TGTGCCAGCAGCTTAGGGACGTACACAGGAGACTTCTACGAGCAGTACTTC
>17|TRBJ2-3|NA|TRBD2|TRBV4-1
CASSRGDSGRATDTQYF
TGCGCCAGCAGCCGGGGGGATAGCGGGAGGGCCACAGATACGCAGTATTTT
>14|TRBJ2-2|few|NA|TRBV7-2
CASSLWAGTGELFF
TGTGCCAGCAGCTTATGGGCGGGCACCGGGGAGCTGTTTTTT
>15|TRBJ2-5|NA|TRBD2|TRBV5-1
CASSGRAGGKETQYF
TGCGCCAGCAGCGGCCGAGCGGGAGGAAAGGAGACCCAGTACTTC
>14|TRBJ2-5|NA|TRBD1|TRBV29-1
CSVMIQGTQETQYF
TGCAGCGTTATGATACAGGGGACCCAAGAGACCCAGTACTTC
>16|TRBJ2-3|NA|NA|TRBV11-2
CASSLVASDYTDTQYF
TGTGCCAGCAGCTTAGTAGCTAGCGACTACACAGATACGCAGTATTTT
>16|TRBJ2-7|NA|NA|TRBV25-1
CASSAAKTEMSYEQYF
TGTGCCAGCAGTGCAGCCAAGACAGAGATGTCCTACGAGCAGTACTTC
>12|TRBJ2-7|NA|NA|TRBV5-1
CASSSTGYEQYF
TGCGCCAGCAGCTCGACGGGCTACGAGCAGTACTTC
>16|TRBJ2-2|NA|NA|TRBV27
CASSSQITVGTGELFF
TGTGCCAGCAGTTCCCAAATCACAGTGGGCACCGGGGAGCTGTTTTTT
>15|TRBJ2-7|NA|NA|TRBV27
CASRQTVGANYEQYF
TGTGCCAGCAGGCAGACAGTTGGGGCCAACTACGAGCAGTACTTC
>14|TRBJ2-3|NA|NA|TRBV30
CAWGERGRTDTQYF
TGTGCCTGGGGGGAGAGAGGGCGCACAGATACGCAGTATTTT